Listed here is a single TCR beta chain. Germline V gives CDR1 WSHSY, CDR2 SAAADI. The CDR3 spans 15 residues. Trimming cost V 3 bases and J 0 bases, with 6 bases left between them. TCRdb independently ran MiXCR on the RT-PCR reads; one entry per CDR3 protein. The table includes more than 550,000 distinct CDR3 sequences, approximately 14% detected once. This chain links TRBV10-2 with TRBJ2-6, with D unresolved. The sequence was obtained from a female donor in good health, serving as a healthy control. The sequenced material came from memory CD4+ T cells from blood. The CDR3 loop reads CASSDSASGANVLTF. The CDR3 DNA reads as TGCGCCAGCAGTGATTCAGCCTCTGGGGCCAACGTCCTGACTTTC.